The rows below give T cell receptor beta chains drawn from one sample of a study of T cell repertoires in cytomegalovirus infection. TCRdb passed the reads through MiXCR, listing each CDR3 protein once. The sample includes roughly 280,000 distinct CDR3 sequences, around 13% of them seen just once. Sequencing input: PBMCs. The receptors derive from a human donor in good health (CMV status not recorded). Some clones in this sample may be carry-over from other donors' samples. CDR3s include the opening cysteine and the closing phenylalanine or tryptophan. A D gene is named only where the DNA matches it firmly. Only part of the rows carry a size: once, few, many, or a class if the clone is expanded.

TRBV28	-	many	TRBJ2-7	CASRRVSHEQYF	TGTGCCAGCAGGAGGGTGTCCCACGAGCAGTACTTC
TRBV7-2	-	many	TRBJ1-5	CASSPGQQYQPQHF	TGTGCCAGCAGCCCAGGACAGCAGTATCAGCCCCAGCATTTT
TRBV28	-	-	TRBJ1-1	CASSIPDTEAFF	TGTGCCAGCAGTATCCCAGACACTGAAGCTTTCTTT
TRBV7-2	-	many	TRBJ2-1	CASSLGGTEAHMDNEQFF	TGTGCCAGCAGCTTGGGGGGGACAGAAGCCCATATGGACAATGAGCAGTTCTTC
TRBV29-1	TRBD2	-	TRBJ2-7	CSVVPSGYEQYF	TGCAGCGTTGTCCCTAGCGGGTACGAGCAGTACTTC
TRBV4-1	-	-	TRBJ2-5	CASSRDPQQETQYF	TGCGCCAGCAGCCGGGATCCACAGCAAGAGACCCAGTACTTC
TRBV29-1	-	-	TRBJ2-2	CSVSGAGSTTGELFF	TGCAGCGTTTCAGGAGCAGGGAGTACCACCGGGGAGCTGTTTTTT
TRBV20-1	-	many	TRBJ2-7	CSASIAGGLGEQYF	TGCAGTGCTAGCATCGCAGGGGGGCTCGGCGAGCAGTACTTC
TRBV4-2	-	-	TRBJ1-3	CASSQEVARDSGNTIYF	TGTGCCAGCAGCCAAGAGGTCGCCAGGGACTCTGGAAACACCATATATTTT
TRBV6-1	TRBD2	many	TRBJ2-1	CASSRRTSGAYNEQFF	TGTGCCAGCAGTAGACGGACTAGCGGGGCCTACAATGAGCAGTTCTTC
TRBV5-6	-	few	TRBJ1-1	CASSLGSEIFNTEAFF	TGTGCCAGCAGCTTAGGGAGTGAAATTTTTAACACTGAAGCTTTCTTT
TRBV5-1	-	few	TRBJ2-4	CASRGLAKNIQYF	TGCGCCAGCAGGGGGCTAGCCAAAAACATTCAGTACTTC
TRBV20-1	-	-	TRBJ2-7	CSARDPYEQYF	TGCAGTGCTAGAGATCCCTACGAGCAGTACTTC
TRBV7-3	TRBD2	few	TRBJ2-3	CASSLRGLALGTDTQYF	TGTGCCAGCAGCTTACGCGGACTAGCCTTGGGCACAGATACGCAGTATTTT
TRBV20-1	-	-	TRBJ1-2	CSAIRESGEYGYTF	TGCAGTGCTATTCGAGAATCCGGGGAATATGGCTACACCTTC
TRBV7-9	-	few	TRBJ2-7	CASTKGGGGKTSDEQYF	TGTGCCAGCACCAAAGGGGGAGGCGGGAAAACTTCGGACGAGCAGTACTTC
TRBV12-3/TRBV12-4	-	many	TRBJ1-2	CASSYFTGGSGYTF	TGTGCCAGCAGTTACTTTACCGGGGGAAGTGGCTACACCTTC
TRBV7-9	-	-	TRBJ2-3	CASSSTRTDTQYF	TGTGCCAGCAGCTCTACACGCACAGATACGCAGTATTTT
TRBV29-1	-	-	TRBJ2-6	CSVDGGANVLTF	TGCAGCGTAGACGGCGGGGCCAACGTCCTGACTTTC
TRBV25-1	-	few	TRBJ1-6	CASSDPGTNHSPLHF	TGTGCCAGCAGTGACCCTGGGACTAACCATTCACCCCTCCACTTT
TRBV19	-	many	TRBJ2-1	CASSIGTPSYNEQFF	TGTGCCAGTAGTATCGGGACTCCCTCCTACAATGAGCAGTTCTTC
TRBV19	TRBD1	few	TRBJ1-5	CASSGGTGSVHQPQHF	TGTGCCAGTAGTGGCGGGACAGGGTCCGTCCATCAGCCCCAGCATTTT